The next 23 T cell receptor beta chains were all read from a single sample in a study of blood T cell repertoires in COVID-19. The table came from immunoSEQ multiplex PCR; TCRdb's copy has only in-frame clones and leaves some out. This table has approximately 210,000 clones, over 75% appearing once. Sequenced material: PBMCs or T cells enriched from blood (not recorded which). These receptors originate from a man aged 25-40 years in a cohort exposed to, infected with or recovered from COVID-19 (not recorded which).

This clone was seen only a few times. The chain has TRBV19 and TRBJ2-1, with TRBD2 matching 9 bases. The CDR3 is 16 residues long. V shed 6 bases and J 6 bases; nucleotides not matched to a gene: 12. Per the germline V gene, CDR1 is LNHDA and CDR2 is SQIVND (reference sequence). CDR3 protein: CASRHLGGTSFNEQFF. The CDR3 DNA reads as TGTGCCAGTAGGCATCTTGGGGGGACTAGCTTCAATGAGCAGTTCTTC.

The V and J genes are TRBV5-3 and TRBJ2-7, with TRBD1 matching over 10 bases. TRBV5-3 is an open reading frame whose function is uncertain. The CDR3 sequence is 19 residues long. After removal of 3 bases from V and 5 bases from J, the junction contained 20 bases not matched to a gene. CDR3 amino acids: CARSWTSVKTGTGDNEQYF. In nucleotides, the CDR3 is TGTGCCAGAAGCTGGACGAGCGTCAAAACCGGGACAGGGGACAACGAGCAGTACTTC.

This clone was seen once. The chain is built from TRBV6-5 and TRBJ2-3, with D uncertain. Trimming took off 10 bases at V and 6 bases at J, with 17 bases between the two ends. The CDR3 length is 13 residues. CDR1 is MNHEY, CDR2 SVGAGI, per germline. CDR3 coding DNA: TGTGCCACCTTCCTGATCGGGTCGGATACGCAGTATTTT. Translated: CATFLIGSDTQYF.

The chain combines TRBV7-9 with TRBJ1-2; no clear D gene. V was shortened by 1 base and J by 0 bases, with 3 bases between the two germline ends. The CDR3 is 13 amino acids. CDR1 and CDR2 (germline): SEHNR, FQNEAQ (reference sequence). The CDR3 DNA follows: TGTGCCAGCAGCTTAGGGCCTAACTATGGCTACACCTTC. It encodes CASSLGPNYGYTF. The whole variable domain, filled in from reference TRBV7-9 and TRBJ1-2, reads DTGVSQNPRHKITKRGQNVTFRCDPISEHNRLYWYRQTLGQGPEFLTYFQNEAQLEKSRLLSDRFSAERPKGSFSTLEIQRTEQGDSAMYLCASSLGPNYGYTFGSGTRLTVV.

The genes are TRBV5-4 and TRBJ1-2; maybe TRBD1 (5 bases). Germline assignment: CDR1 SGHNT and CDR2 YYREEE (reference sequence). V shed 4 bases and J shed 0 bases, with 13 bases lying between them. The length of the CDR3 is 15 residues. DNA of the CDR3: TGTGCCAGCAGCCCCTTTTTGGACACTAACTATGGCTACACCTTC. Its protein product is CASSPFLDTNYGYTF. The whole variable domain, remainder taken from reference TRBV5-4 and TRBJ1-2, is ETGVTQSPTHLIKTRGQQVTLRCSSQSGHNTVSWYQQALGQGPQFIFQYYREEENGRGNFPPRFSGLQFPNYSSELNVNALELDDSALYLCASSPFLDTNYGYTFGSGTRLTVV.

CDR3 sequence reads: CASSWGIGQPQHF. The CDR3 DNA follows: TGTGCCAGCAGTTGGGGCATTGGTCAGCCCCAGCATTTT. The chain has TRBV27 and TRBJ1-5, with D possibly matching TRBD1 (5 bases). V dropped 4 bases and J dropped 6 bases, with 10 bases sitting between them. The CDR3 sequence is 13 residues long. Per the germline V gene, CDR1 is MNHEY and CDR2 is SMNVEV (reference sequence).

The chain joins TRBV7-8 to TRBJ2-7; 9 bases line up with TRBD1. This CDR3 has 13 amino acids. Trimming removed 8 bases from V and 6 bases from J; junction bases left unmatched: 8. In germline, CDR1 is SGHVS, CDR2 FQNEAQ. The chain's CDR3 is CASGDRALAEQYF. The CDR3 bases are TGTGCCAGCGGGGACAGGGCCCTCGCCGAGCAGTACTTC.

The V gene is TRBV20-1, the J gene TRBJ2-7; D remains unclear. Germline CDR1 reads DFQATT; CDR2 reads SNEGSKA (reference sequence). This CDR3 comprises 12 residues. Trimming left V 3 bases short and J 0 bases short, with 6 bases between. CDR3 coding DNA: TGCAGTGCTAGTCCGGTCTCCTACGAGCAGTACTTC. This encodes CSASPVSYEQYF.

The V and J genes are TRBV7-2 and TRBJ2-3, with TRBD2 matching 13 bases. CDR1 is SGHTA and CDR2 is FQGNSA in the germline V gene. With V trimmed by 1 base and J by 7 bases, 5 bases remained unmatched. This CDR3 has 16 amino acids. CDR3 sequence: CASSLGTSGSFYTQYF. Here the CDR3 DNA reads TGTGCCAGCAGCTTAGGGACTAGCGGGAGTTTTTATACGCAGTATTTT. Combining the CDR3 with reference TRBV7-2 and TRBJ2-3 gives the whole variable domain GAGVSQSPSNKVTEKGKDVELRCDPISGHTALYWYRQSLGQGLEFLIYFQGNSAPDKSGLPSDRFSAERTGGSVSTLTIQRTQQEDSAVYLCASSLGTSGSFYTQYFGPGTRLTVL.

The chain employs TRBV27 and TRBJ1-2, with 9 bases matching TRBD1. The germline V gene encodes CDR1 MNHEY and CDR2 SMNVEV (reference sequence). CDR3 length equals 13 residues. Unmatched junction bases numbered 3, after V lost 8 bases and J lost 2 bases. The DNA for the CDR3 is TGTGCCAGCGGGGGGACAGGGAACTATGGCTACACCTTC. Translating gives CASGGTGNYGYTF.

This sequence joins TRBV7-2 and TRBJ1-6; TRBD1 might be the D (5 bases). CDR3 length: 15 amino acids. Germline V gene sequence: CDR1 SGHTA, CDR2 FQGNSA. V lost 1 base, J lost 7 bases, and 11 bases lay in between. The CDR3 is CASSLEGWGNSPLHF. CDR3 nucleotides: TGTGCCAGCAGCTTAGAGGGGTGGGGAAATTCACCCCTCCACTTT.

This chain links TRBV11-3 with TRBJ1-1; D is uncertain. Trimming removed 2 bases at V and 6 bases at J, with 16 bases between. This CDR3 contains 15 residues. The germline CDR1 and CDR2 sequences are SGHNT and YENEEA. Here the CDR3 reads CASSLMRLSAPEAFF. CDR3 DNA: TGTGCCAGCAGCTTAATGAGACTCTCAGCCCCTGAAGCTTTCTTT.

The gene calls are TRBV4-2 and TRBJ2-7, with 9 bases lining up with TRBD2. Germline V gene lookup returns CDR1 LGHNA and CDR2 YNFKEQ. The CDR3 runs to 15 residues. V shed 1 base, J shed 2 bases, and the junction held 3 bases outside the gene matches. The CDR3 spells CASSQGLAVPYEQYF. The CDR3 DNA reads as TGTGCCAGCAGCCAAGGACTAGCGGTTCCCTACGAGCAGTACTTC.

A single count supports this clone. This sequence joins TRBV14 and TRBJ1-1, with TRBD1 matching over 9 bases. Losses at the gene ends were 2 bases for V and 5 bases for J; bases not matched to a gene: 6. This CDR3 contains 15 residues. Germline loops: CDR1 SGHDN, CDR2 FVKESK. The CDR3 region is CASSQIGQGRTEAFF. The DNA of the CDR3 is TGTGCCAGCAGCCAAATTGGACAGGGGCGGACTGAAGCTTTCTTT.

This clone showed up just a few times. V usage is TRBV19 and J usage is TRBJ2-1, with D possibly TRBD1 on 6 matching bases. CDR1 is LNHDA and CDR2 is SQIVND in the germline V gene (reference sequence). The CDR3 loop spans 15 amino acids. Trimming took 1 base from V and 5 from J, leaving 12 bases between them. CDR3 in amino acids: CASSIARGRHNEQFF. The DNA of the CDR3 is TGTGCCAGTAGTATAGCCAGGGGAAGGCACAATGAGCAGTTCTTC.

This chain uses TRBV6-5 with TRBJ2-2; the match to TRBD2 covers 8 bases. Per germline, CDR1 MNHEY and CDR2 SVGAGI. Trimming removed 7 bases from V and 6 bases from J; junction bases left unmatched: 7. The CDR3 has 14 amino acids. This CDR3 is CASKRERSSGELFF. DNA for the CDR3: TGTGCCAGCAAGCGGGAGCGCAGTTCCGGGGAGCTGTTTTTT.

The chain couples TRBV5-1 to TRBJ2-3; D ambiguous. V was cut by 5 bases and J by 2 bases, with 6 bases left in between. CDR1 is SGHRS, CDR2 YFSETQ, per germline. CDR3 size: 12 residues. CDR3 sequence reads: CASSFNTDTQYF. The CDR3 region has the DNA TGCGCCAGCAGTTTCAACACAGATACGCAGTATTTT. Variable domain in full (rest from reference TRBV5-1 and TRBJ2-3): KAGVTQTPRYLIKTRGQQVTLSCSPISGHRSVSWYQQTPGQGLQFLFEYFSETQRNKGNFPGRFSGRQFSNSRSEMNVSTLELGDSALYLCASSFNTDTQYFGPGTRLTVL.

On this clone itself: This is likely an artifact of a read error, given a far larger clone one base away. The sample holds other DNA sequences that translate to the same CDR3. J is TRBJ2-7 and V is TRBV27; TRBD2 agrees at 11 bases. V dropped 4 bases and J dropped 3; count of bases not matched to a gene: 2. The CDR3 contains 14 residues. Germline CDR1 MNHEY, CDR2 SMNVEV (reference sequence). The chain's CDR3 is CASSSGTSGYEQYF. The CDR3 nucleotides are TGTGCCAGCAGTTCCGGGACTAGCGGCTACGAGCAGTACTTC.

The chain is built from TRBV5-6 and TRBJ2-7; D is undetermined. Trimming took 4 bases from V and 6 from J, leaving 11 bases between them. There are 12 residues in the CDR3. Germline V gene sequence: CDR1 SGHDT, CDR2 YYEEEE. The CDR3 loop is CASSLFRAEQYF. CDR3 in DNA: TGTGCCAGCAGCCTTTTCCGAGCCGAGCAGTACTTC.

The chain combines TRBV19 with TRBJ1-5; a weak D match, TRBD1 (6 bases). Trimming removed 3 bases at V and 2 bases at J, with 11 bases between. The germline V gene has CDR1 LNHDA and CDR2 SQIVND (reference sequence). This CDR3 comprises 15 residues. The CDR3 sequence is CASSMIQGGNQPQHF. DNA for the CDR3: TGTGCCAGTAGTATGATACAGGGAGGCAATCAGCCCCAGCATTTT.

This clone was recorded a few times. This sequence joins TRBV12-3 or TRBV12-4 and TRBJ1-1, with D maybe TRBD1 (6 bases). V lost 2 bases to trimming and J lost 5 bases, with 9 bases between them. This CDR3 region has 13 residues. As DNA, the CDR3 is TGTGCCAGCAGTTTATACAGGGCGACTGAAGCTTTCTTT. Translation gives CASSLYRATEAFF.

The V gene is TRBV19, the J gene TRBJ1-6; possibly TRBD1 for D (5 bases). Looked up from germline, CDR1 is LNHDA and CDR2 is SQIVND (reference sequence). The CDR3 length is 15 residues. V lost 5 bases and J lost 3, with 11 bases in between. The CDR3 DNA sequence: TGTGCCAGTAGTGCAGGGATGGGCTATAATTCACCCCTCCACTTT. Amino acids: CASSAGMGYNSPLHF.

The chain employs TRBV7-9 and TRBJ2-5; 8 bases fit TRBD2. The CDR3 sequence is 18 residues long. The junction had 13 bases not matched to a gene; V was cut back by 3 bases and J by 1 base. CDR1 and CDR2 (germline): SEHNR, FQNEAQ (reference sequence). CDR3 loop: CASSLMLGGGRIQETQYF. For the CDR3, the DNA is TGTGCCAGCAGCTTGATGCTGGGTGGCGGGAGGATCCAAGAGACCCAGTACTTC.